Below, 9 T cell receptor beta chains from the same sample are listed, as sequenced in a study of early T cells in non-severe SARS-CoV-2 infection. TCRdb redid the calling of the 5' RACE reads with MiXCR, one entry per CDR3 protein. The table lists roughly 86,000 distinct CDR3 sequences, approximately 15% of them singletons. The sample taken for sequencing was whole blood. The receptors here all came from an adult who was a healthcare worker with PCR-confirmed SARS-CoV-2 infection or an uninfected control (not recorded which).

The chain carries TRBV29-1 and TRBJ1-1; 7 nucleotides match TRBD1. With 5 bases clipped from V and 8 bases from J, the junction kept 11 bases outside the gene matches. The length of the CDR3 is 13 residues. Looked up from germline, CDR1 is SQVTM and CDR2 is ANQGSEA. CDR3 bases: TGCAGCGTTTTGGAGGGACAGTCGAGGGAAGCTTTCTTT. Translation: CSVLEGQSREAFF. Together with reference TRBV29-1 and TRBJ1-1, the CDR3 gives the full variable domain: SAVISQKPSRDICQRGTSLTIQCQVDSQVTMMFWYRQQPGQSLTLIATANQGSEATYESGFVIDKFPISRPNLTFSTLTVSNMSPEDSSIYLCSVLEGQSREAFFGQGTRLTVV.

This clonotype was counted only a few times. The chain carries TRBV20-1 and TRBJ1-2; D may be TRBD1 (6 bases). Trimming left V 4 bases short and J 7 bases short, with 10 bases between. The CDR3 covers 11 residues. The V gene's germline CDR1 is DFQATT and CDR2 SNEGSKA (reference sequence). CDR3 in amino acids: CSAKGGPGYTF. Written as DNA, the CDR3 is TGCAGTGCTAAGGGGGGTCCTGGCTACACCTTC.

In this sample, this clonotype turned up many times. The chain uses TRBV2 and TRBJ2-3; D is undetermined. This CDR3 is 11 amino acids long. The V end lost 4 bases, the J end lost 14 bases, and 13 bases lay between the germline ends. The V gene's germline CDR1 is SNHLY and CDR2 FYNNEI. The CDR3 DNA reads TGTGCCAGCAGTGTTACGGCAGACGGGTATTTT. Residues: CASSVTADGYF.

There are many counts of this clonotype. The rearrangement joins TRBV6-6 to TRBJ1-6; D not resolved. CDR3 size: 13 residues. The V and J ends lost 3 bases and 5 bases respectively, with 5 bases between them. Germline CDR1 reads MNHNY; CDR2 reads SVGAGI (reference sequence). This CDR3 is CASSYVDNSPLHF. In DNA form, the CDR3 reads TGTGCCAGCAGTTATGTCGATAATTCACCCCTCCACTTT.

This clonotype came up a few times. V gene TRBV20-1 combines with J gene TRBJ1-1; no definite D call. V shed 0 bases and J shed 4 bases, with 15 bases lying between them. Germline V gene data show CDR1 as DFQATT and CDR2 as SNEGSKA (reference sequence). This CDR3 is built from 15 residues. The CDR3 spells CSARDAPGEVTEAFF. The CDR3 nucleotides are TGCAGTGCTAGAGATGCCCCCGGGGAGGTCACTGAAGCTTTCTTT.

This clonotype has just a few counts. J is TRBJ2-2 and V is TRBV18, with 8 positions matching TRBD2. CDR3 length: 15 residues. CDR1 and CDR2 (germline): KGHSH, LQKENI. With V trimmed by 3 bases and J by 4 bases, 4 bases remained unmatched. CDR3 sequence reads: CASSPLAGITGELFF. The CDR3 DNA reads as TGTGCCAGCTCACCCTTAGCGGGGATCACCGGGGAGCTGTTTTTT.

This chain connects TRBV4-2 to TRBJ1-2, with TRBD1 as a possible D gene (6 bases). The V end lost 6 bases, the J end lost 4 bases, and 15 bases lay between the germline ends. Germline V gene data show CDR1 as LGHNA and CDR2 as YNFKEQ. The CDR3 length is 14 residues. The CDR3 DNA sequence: TGTGCCAGCAGTTCGTTTGGGGGCGGCTATGGCTACACCTTC. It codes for CASSSFGGGYGYTF.

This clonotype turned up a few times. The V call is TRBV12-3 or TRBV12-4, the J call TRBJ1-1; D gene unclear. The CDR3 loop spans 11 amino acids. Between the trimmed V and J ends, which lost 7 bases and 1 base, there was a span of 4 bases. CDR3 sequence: CASIANTEAFF. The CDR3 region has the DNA TGTGCCAGCATCGCGAACACTGAAGCTTTCTTT.

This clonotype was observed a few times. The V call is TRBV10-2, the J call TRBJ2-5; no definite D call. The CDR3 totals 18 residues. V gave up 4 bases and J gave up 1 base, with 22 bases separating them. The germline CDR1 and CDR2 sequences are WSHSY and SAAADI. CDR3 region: CASSVWFSLPKVQETQYF. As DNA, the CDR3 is TGCGCCAGCAGTGTTTGGTTTAGCCTCCCTAAGGTCCAAGAGACCCAGTACTTC.